This T cell receptor beta chain appears in the sequencing data of a study of blood T cell repertoires in COVID-19. On the study more broadly: COVID-19 samples, acute and convalescent, were from the United States, Italy and Spain. T cells, B-cell-depleted T cells, or PBMCs provided the cDNA or gDNA that served as material.

Original methodology: Reference gene primer amplification yielded estimated nucleated cell counts. The repertoire was sequenced with immunoSEQ multiplex PCR; TCRdb's copy has only in-frame clones and lacks some. V and J calls plus clone size are reproduced from that table; the DNA served to infer D and trimming. Of about 170,000 clones detected, 84% appear once; the ten largest clones hold under 3.5%. This CDR3 comprises 14 residues. The V gene lost 4 bases and the J gene lost 4 bases, with 12 bases spanning the gap. CDR1 KGHDR and CDR2 SFDVKD come from the germline V gene. This clone was detected only a few times.

The rearrangement links TRBV24-1 to TRBJ1-2, with TRBD1 as a possible D gene (6 bases). Sequencing was performed on peripheral blood. This clonotype originated in a woman of 80 years or more with COVID-19, enrolled during active disease. CDR3 loop: CATSESTGIYGYTF. The CDR3, as DNA: TGTGCCACCAGTGAGTCTACAGGGATCTATGGCTACACCTTC.